This is a list of T cell receptor beta chains from one sample in a study of blood T cell repertoires in COVID-19. TCRdb's copy holds only in-frame clones and misses some; the assay was immunoSEQ multiplex PCR. This table has 250,000 to 300,000 clones, approximately 82% appearing once. The sample taken for sequencing was peripheral blood. Receptors originate from a man older than 75 with acute or convalescent COVID-19. Both conserved end residues are part of each CDR3. D genes are given only for firm matches. Clone size appears in some rows only: once, few, many, or a class for an expanded clone.

>.|.|16|TRBJ2-5|TRBV20-1
TGCAGTGCTAGTGGGGGAGGAGAGACCTTCCAAGAGACCCAGTACTTC
CSASGGGETFQETQYF
>.|.|15|TRBJ2-2|TRBV4-2
TGTGCCAGCAGCCCTGGATTAGACCCGGGCGGGGAGCTGTTTTTT
CASSPGLDPGGELFF
>few|.|15|TRBJ1-5|TRBV28
TGTGCCAGCAGGTTAGGGGGGATTAGCAATCAGCCCCAGCATTTT
CASRLGGISNQPQHF
>.|.|15|TRBJ2-2|TRBV3-1/TRBV3-2
TGTGCCAGCAGCCAAGCAGGGTTGAACACCGGGGAGCTGTTTTTT
CASSQAGLNTGELFF
>.|.|13|TRBJ1-2|TRBV7-2
TGTGCCAGCAGCGTGGGACAAAACTATGGCTACACCTTC
CASSVGQNYGYTF
>.|TRBD1|12|TRBJ2-5|TRBV5-4
TGTGCCAGCAGCGGGACAGAAGAGACCCAGTACTTC
CASSGTEETQYF
>.|TRBD1|16|TRBJ1-4|TRBV23-1
TGCGCCAGCAGTTGCCGGGACAGGGGGCGACGGGAAAAACTGTTTTTT
CASSCRDRGRREKLFF
>.|.|12|TRBJ2-5|TRBV6-5
TGTGCCAGTAGCAAAATACAAGAGACCCAGTACTTC
CASSKIQETQYF
>.|.|14|TRBJ2-6|TRBV9
TGTGCCAGCAGCGTTAGTTCTGGGGCCAACGTCCTGACTTTC
CASSVSSGANVLTF
>.|.|14|TRBJ2-3|TRBV10-3
TGTGCCACCGGGAGCGGAGCTAGCACAGATACGCAGTATTTT
CATGSGASTDTQYF
>.|.|14|TRBJ1-2|TRBV2
TGTGCCAGCAGTCGGGGGGGGTTGGGTAGTGGCTACACCTTC
CASSRGGLGSGYTF
>.|.|11|TRBJ2-1|TRBV5-4
TGTGCCAGCAGCTCTAGAGACGAGCAGTTCTTC
CASSSRDEQFF
>few|TRBD1|15|TRBJ1-2|TRBV7-2
TGTGCCAGCAGCACCTCGACAGGGAGCTTGGATGGCTACACCTTC
CASSTSTGSLDGYTF
>.|.|13|TRBJ2-7|TRBV5-1
TGCGCCAGCAGCCCGACTGGGTCTCGGGAGCAGTACTTC
CASSPTGSREQYF
>.|TRBD1|14|TRBJ2-7|TRBV7-8
TGTGCCAGCAGCGCAAACAGGGGCTCCTACGAGCAGTACTTC
CASSANRGSYEQYF
>.|.|13|TRBJ2-4|TRBV28
TGTGCCAGCAGCCTACCCTGGAGAAACATTCAGTACTTC
CASSLPWRNIQYF
>.|.|12|TRBJ1-2|TRBV2
TGTGCCAGCAAGAGAGACTCCTATGGCTACACCTTC
CASKRDSYGYTF
>.|TRBD1|14|TRBJ1-1|TRBV18
TGTGCCAGCTCAGCGACAGGGGTGGGCACTGAAGCTTTCTTT
CASSATGVGTEAFF